A selection of T cell receptor beta chains follows, all from one sample in a study of tumor-infiltrating lymphocytes in localized non-small cell lung cancer. TCRdb keeps only in-frame clones here, not all; method: immunoSEQ multiplex PCR. The sample holds 10,000 to 15,000 clones, about 66% seen once. Sequencing was performed on lung tumor tissue. Every receptor here comes from a human donor with non-small cell lung cancer. The CDR3 runs from the conserved cysteine through the conserved F or W. The D gene is left open where the match is weak. Only part of the rows carry a size: once, few, many, or a class if the clone is expanded.

J gene	clone size	CDR3 length	V gene	D gene	CDR3 protein	CDR3 DNA
TRBJ1-1	NA	14	TRBV19	NA	CASTSRNEGTEAFF	TGTGCCAGTACCTCAAGGAACGAGGGCACTGAAGCTTTCTTT
TRBJ1-6	NA	13	TRBV6-5	NA	CASSYSTGSPLHF	TGTGCCAGCAGTTACTCGACGGGATCACCCCTCCACTTT
TRBJ2-5	few	16	TRBV6-4	TRBD2	CASSGTSREGYGTQYF	TGTGCCAGCAGCGGGACTAGCCGGGAGGGGTACGGGACCCAGTACTTC
TRBJ2-2	few	14	TRBV4-1	TRBD1	CASKLSGGYGELFF	TGCGCCAGCAAACTCTCAGGGGGCTACGGGGAGCTGTTTTTT
TRBJ2-7	once	11	TRBV30	NA	CAWIRNREQYF	TGTGCCTGGATCAGGAACAGGGAGCAGTACTTC
TRBJ1-6	few	19	TRBV1	NA	CTSSQVDEGKSSYNSPLHF	TGCACCAGCAGCCAAGTTGACGAGGGAAAGAGCTCCTATAATTCACCCCTCCACTTT
TRBJ1-1	NA	13	TRBV11-2	NA	CASSFGPNTEAFF	TGTGCCAGCAGCTTTGGGCCGAACACTGAAGCTTTCTTT
TRBJ1-2	medium-sized	13	TRBV5-1	NA	CASSLGENYGYTF	TGCGCCAGCAGCTTGGGAGAAAACTATGGCTACACCTTC
TRBJ2-3	NA	13	TRBV27	TRBD2	CASSLAGGDTQYF	TGTGCCAGCAGTTTAGCGGGAGGAGATACGCAGTATTTT
TRBJ1-1	NA	17	TRBV2	NA	CASTQRVQSLMNTEAFF	TGTGCCAGCACCCAGAGGGTACAGTCCCTCATGAACACTGAAGCTTTCTTT
TRBJ1-2	NA	15	TRBV6-5	NA	CASSYSFGIYYGYTF	TGTGCCAGCAGTTACTCATTCGGCATTTACTATGGCTACACCTTC
TRBJ2-2	few	17	TRBV4-1	TRBD1	CASSQEAGQGWTGELFF	TGCGCCAGCAGCCAAGAGGCGGGACAGGGGTGGACCGGGGAGCTGTTTTTT
TRBJ1-2	NA	15	TRBV6-1	TRBD1	CASSEAGTGIYGYTF	TGTGCCAGCAGTGAAGCAGGGACAGGGATCTATGGCTACACCTTC
TRBJ1-1	once	14	TRBV6-6	NA	CASSYTAGDTEAFF	TGTGCCAGCAGTTACACTGCCGGGGACACTGAAGCTTTCTTT
TRBJ1-6	NA	14	TRBV5-1	NA	CASSFPGEGSPLHF	TGCGCCAGCAGCTTCCCCGGGGAGGGTTCACCCCTCCACTTT
TRBJ1-4	NA	16	TRBV7-8	NA	CASSLEWAGVDEKLFF	TGTGCCAGCAGCTTAGAATGGGCAGGGGTGGATGAAAAACTGTTTTTT
TRBJ2-5	NA	14	TRBV10-3	TRBD2	CAISEVAGEETQYF	TGTGCCATCAGTGAGGTGGCGGGGGAAGAGACCCAGTACTTC
TRBJ2-2	NA	16	TRBV30	TRBD2	CAWSLLAGGLPGELFF	TGTGCCTGGAGCCTCTTAGCGGGGGGGCTTCCCGGGGAGCTGTTTTTT
TRBJ2-3	NA	15	TRBV5-1	TRBD2	CASSRLAGAPDTQYF	TGCGCCAGCAGCAGGCTAGCGGGAGCCCCAGATACGCAGTATTTT
TRBJ2-7	NA	14	TRBV6-1	TRBD1	CASSRQGYLYEQYF	TGTGCCAGCAGTAGACAGGGGTATTTGTACGAGCAGTACTTC
TRBJ2-2	NA	15	TRBV2	NA	CASMVSGMNTGELFF	TGTGCCAGCATGGTATCCGGGATGAACACCGGGGAGCTGTTTTTT
TRBJ1-1	medium-sized	13	TRBV7-6	NA	CASSTSQGAEAFF	TGTGCCAGCAGCACAAGCCAGGGTGCTGAAGCTTTCTTT
TRBJ2-5	NA	15	TRBV7-8	NA	CASSLFMGPQETQYF	TGTGCCAGCAGCCTGTTCATGGGGCCACAAGAGACCCAGTACTTC
TRBJ1-1	NA	14	TRBV7-2	NA	CASRGTDRVAEAFF	TGTGCCAGCAGGGGAACGGACAGAGTAGCTGAAGCTTTCTTT
TRBJ2-3	NA	17	TRBV7-9	NA	CASPYPLAAFSTDTQYF	TGTGCCAGCCCTTACCCATTAGCGGCCTTTAGCACAGATACGCAGTATTTT
TRBJ1-2	NA	18	TRBV10-3	TRBD1	CAISESPGQSTEGYGYTF	TGTGCCATCAGTGAGTCCCCGGGACAGTCGACCGAGGGCTATGGCTACACCTTC
TRBJ2-2	NA	11	TRBV30	NA	CAWEGAGELFF	TGTGCCTGGGAGGGAGCAGGGGAGCTGTTTTTT
TRBJ2-1	NA	14	TRBV7-9	NA	CASSSHRGGNEQFF	TGTGCCAGCAGCTCACACCGGGGCGGCAATGAGCAGTTCTTC